What follows is one TCR beta chain and its context. Its specificity is unknown. Amplification of TCR beta CDR3 regions used RNA as the template. First-round RT-PCR with HTBI primers amplified the TCR CDR3 region. TCRdb redid the calling of the multiplex PCR reads with MiXCR, one entry per CDR3 protein. The profile covers around 520,000 distinct CDR3 sequences, with about an eighth appearing a single time and under 20% taken by the ten largest. Diagnostic decisions used clinical symptoms, serum thyroxine and TRAb, thyroid ultrasound and orbital computed tomography. This sample stems from a study of T cells in Graves' hyperthyroidism and ophthalmopathy. Study-wide points: Blood shared most expanded thyroid clonotypes above 0.001. Ophthalmopathy, which appeared later, was predicted by the model a median roughly 6.6 months before onset.

This CDR3 region has 14 residues. Germline assignment: CDR1 SNHLY and CDR2 FYNNEI. V trimming: 4 bases; J trimming: 5 bases; junction bases outside the gene matches: 4. Sequencing was done on a sample of blood. V and J are TRBV2 and TRBJ2-1, with 8 positions matching TRBD2. The receptor was isolated from a woman aged 18-29 years with Graves' hyperthyroidism. The CDR3 DNA follows: TGTGCCAGCAGTGGCGATAGCGGGGACAATGAGCAGTTCTTC. Protein: CASSGDSGDNEQFF.